This T cell receptor (beta chain) was sequenced for a study of T cells in Graves' hyperthyroidism and ophthalmopathy. From RNA transcripts, TCR beta CDR3 regions were amplified. With the HTBI primer set, the TCR CDR3 went through a first round of RT-PCR. TCRdb processed the multiplex PCR reads anew with MiXCR; each CDR3 protein has one entry. The table shows 300,000 to 350,000 distinct CDR3 sequences, with about 14% occurring only once. On this clonotype: A much more abundant neighbour one base away suggests this may be a read error.

The ends were cut back, 3 bases at V and 2 bases at J, with 17 bases in the middle. The germline CDR1 and CDR2 sequences are SGHAT and FQNNGV. The CDR3 is 16 amino acids. The source material was blood. This TCR was recovered from a woman aged 25 to 39 with Graves' hyperthyroidism. This rearrangement joins TRBV11-2 to TRBJ2-7, with D hard to call. For the CDR3, the DNA is TGTGCCAGCAGCTTCCAAACAGTCGCGACCCCCTACGAGCAGTACTTC. This encodes CASSFQTVATPYEQYF.